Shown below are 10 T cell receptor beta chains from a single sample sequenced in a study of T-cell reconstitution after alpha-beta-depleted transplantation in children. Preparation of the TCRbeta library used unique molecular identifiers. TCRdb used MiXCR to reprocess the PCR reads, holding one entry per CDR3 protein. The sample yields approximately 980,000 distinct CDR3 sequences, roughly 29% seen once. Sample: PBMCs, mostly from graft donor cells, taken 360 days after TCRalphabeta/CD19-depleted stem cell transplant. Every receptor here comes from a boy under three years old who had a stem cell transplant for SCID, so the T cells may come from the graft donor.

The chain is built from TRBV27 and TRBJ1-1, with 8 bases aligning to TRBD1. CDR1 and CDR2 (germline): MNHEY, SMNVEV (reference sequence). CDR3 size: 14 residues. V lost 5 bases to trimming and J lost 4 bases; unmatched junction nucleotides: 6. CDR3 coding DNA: TGTGCCAGCAGTCAACAGGGGGAAGCCACTGAAGCTTTCTTT. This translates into CASSQQGEATEAFF.

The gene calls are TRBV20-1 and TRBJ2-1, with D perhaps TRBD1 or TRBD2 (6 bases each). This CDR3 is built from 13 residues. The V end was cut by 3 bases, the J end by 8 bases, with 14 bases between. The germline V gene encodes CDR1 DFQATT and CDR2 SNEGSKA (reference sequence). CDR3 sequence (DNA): TGCAGTGCTAGCGGAGGGGGGCGGGATGAGCAGTTCTTC. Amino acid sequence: CSASGGGRDEQFF.

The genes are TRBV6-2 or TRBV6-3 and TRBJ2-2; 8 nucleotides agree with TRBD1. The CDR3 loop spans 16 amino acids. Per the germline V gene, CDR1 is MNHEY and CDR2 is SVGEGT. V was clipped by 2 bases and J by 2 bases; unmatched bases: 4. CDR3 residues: CASSYGTGANTGELFF. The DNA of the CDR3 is TGTGCCAGCAGTTACGGGACAGGCGCCAACACCGGGGAGCTGTTTTTT.

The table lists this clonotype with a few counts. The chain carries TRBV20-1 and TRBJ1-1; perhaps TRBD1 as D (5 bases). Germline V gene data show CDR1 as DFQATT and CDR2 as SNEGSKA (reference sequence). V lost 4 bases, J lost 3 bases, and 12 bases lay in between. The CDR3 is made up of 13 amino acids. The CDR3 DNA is TGCAGTGCTACTAGGGTGGGGGACACTGAAGCTTTCTTT. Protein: CSATRVGDTEAFF.

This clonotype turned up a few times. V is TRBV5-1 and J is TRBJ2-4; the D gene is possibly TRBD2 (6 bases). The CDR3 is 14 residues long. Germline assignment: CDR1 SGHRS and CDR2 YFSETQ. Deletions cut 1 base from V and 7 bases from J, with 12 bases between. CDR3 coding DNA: TGCGCCAGCAGCTTGCGCGGGAACGACAACATTCAGTACTTC. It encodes CASSLRGNDNIQYF.

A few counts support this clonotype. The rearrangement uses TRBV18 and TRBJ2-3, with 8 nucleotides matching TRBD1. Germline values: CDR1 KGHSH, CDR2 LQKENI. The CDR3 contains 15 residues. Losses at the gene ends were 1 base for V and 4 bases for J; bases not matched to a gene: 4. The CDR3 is CASSPRTGSADTQYF. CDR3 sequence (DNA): TGTGCCAGCTCACCACGGACAGGGAGCGCAGATACGCAGTATTTT.

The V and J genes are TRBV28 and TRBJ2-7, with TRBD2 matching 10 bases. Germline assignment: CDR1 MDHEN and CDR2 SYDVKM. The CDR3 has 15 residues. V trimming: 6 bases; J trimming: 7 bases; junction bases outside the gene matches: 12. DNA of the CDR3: TGTGCCAGCAGGTGGAGCGGGGGGGTATTTTATGAGCAGTACTTC. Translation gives CASRWSGGVFYEQYF. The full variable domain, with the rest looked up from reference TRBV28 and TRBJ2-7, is DVKVTQSSRYLVKRTGEKVFLECVQDMDHENMFWYRQDPGLGLRLIYFSYDVKMKEKGDIPEGYSVSREKKERFSLILESASTNQTSMYLCASRWSGGVFYEQYFGPGTRLTVT.

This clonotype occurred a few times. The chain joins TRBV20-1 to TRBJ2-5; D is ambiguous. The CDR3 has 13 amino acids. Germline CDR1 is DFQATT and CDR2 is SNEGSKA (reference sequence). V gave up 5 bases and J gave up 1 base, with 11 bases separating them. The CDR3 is CSAWAPFQETQYF. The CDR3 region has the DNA TGCAGTGCTTGGGCACCCTTCCAAGAGACCCAGTACTTC.

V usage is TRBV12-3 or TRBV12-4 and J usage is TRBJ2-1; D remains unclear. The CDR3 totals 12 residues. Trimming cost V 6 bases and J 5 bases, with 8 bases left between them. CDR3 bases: TGTGCCAGCAGCCTTATTCACAATGAGCAGTTCTTC. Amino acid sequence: CASSLIHNEQFF.

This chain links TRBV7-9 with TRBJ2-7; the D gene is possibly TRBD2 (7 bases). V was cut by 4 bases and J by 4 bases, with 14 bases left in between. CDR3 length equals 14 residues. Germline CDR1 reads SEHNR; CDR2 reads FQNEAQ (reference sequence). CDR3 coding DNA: TGTGCCAGCAGCTATAACAGGGAGGGATACGAGCAGTACTTC. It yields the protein CASSYNREGYEQYF.